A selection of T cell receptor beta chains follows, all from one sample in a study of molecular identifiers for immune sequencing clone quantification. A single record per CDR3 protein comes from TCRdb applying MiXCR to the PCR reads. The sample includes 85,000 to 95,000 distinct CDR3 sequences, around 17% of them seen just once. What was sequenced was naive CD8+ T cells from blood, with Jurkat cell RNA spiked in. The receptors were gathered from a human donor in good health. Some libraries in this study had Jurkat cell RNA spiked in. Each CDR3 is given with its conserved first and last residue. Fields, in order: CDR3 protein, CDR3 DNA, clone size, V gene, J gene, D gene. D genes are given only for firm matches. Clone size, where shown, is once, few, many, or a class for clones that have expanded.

CDR3aa: CASSPAPGELFF; CDR3nt: TGTGCCAGCAGCCCCGCCCCCGGGGAGCTGTTTTTT; abundance: many; v_gene: TRBV11-2; j_gene: TRBJ2-2; d_gene: -
CDR3aa: CASSQGELFF; CDR3nt: TGTGCCAGCAGCCAGGGGGAGCTGTTTTTT; abundance: many; v_gene: TRBV6-2/TRBV6-3; j_gene: TRBJ2-2; d_gene: -
CDR3aa: CASSLTLGVTPSTDTQYF; CDR3nt: TGTGCCAGCAGTTTAACCCTAGGGGTGACACCTAGCACAGATACGCAGTATTTT; abundance: many; v_gene: TRBV12-3/TRBV12-4; j_gene: TRBJ2-3; d_gene: -
CDR3aa: CSVEDWRQGDGDTQYF; CDR3nt: TGCAGCGTTGAAGATTGGCGACAGGGCGATGGAGATACGCAGTATTTT; abundance: many; v_gene: TRBV29-1; j_gene: TRBJ2-3; d_gene: TRBD1
CDR3aa: CASSDTGLRAYEQYF; CDR3nt: TGTGCCAGCAGCGATACAGGGCTGAGGGCATACGAGCAGTACTTC; abundance: many; v_gene: TRBV7-9; j_gene: TRBJ2-7; d_gene: -
CDR3aa: CASRQGKITEAFF; CDR3nt: TGTGCCAGTAGACAGGGGAAGATAACTGAAGCTTTCTTT; abundance: many; v_gene: TRBV19; j_gene: TRBJ1-1; d_gene: TRBD1
CDR3aa: CASSGGTSFLRNTQYF; CDR3nt: TGTGCCAGCAGCGGGGGGACTAGCTTCCTGCGTAATACGCAGTATTTT; abundance: many; v_gene: TRBV9; j_gene: TRBJ2-3; d_gene: TRBD2
CDR3aa: CAWTQDSYEQYF; CDR3nt: TGTGCCTGGACCCAGGACAGCTACGAGCAGTACTTC; abundance: many; v_gene: TRBV30; j_gene: TRBJ2-7; d_gene: -
CDR3aa: CASSLQGRDTEAFF; CDR3nt: TGTGCCAGCAGCCTACAGGGTCGGGACACTGAAGCTTTCTTT; abundance: many; v_gene: TRBV5-8; j_gene: TRBJ1-1; d_gene: -
CDR3aa: CASTQGSGANVLTF; CDR3nt: TGTGCCAGCACCCAGGGATCTGGGGCCAACGTCCTGACTTTC; abundance: many; v_gene: TRBV12-3/TRBV12-4; j_gene: TRBJ2-6; d_gene: -
CDR3aa: CASSEFLGTSTDTQYF; CDR3nt: TGTGCCAGCAGTGAGTTTCTCGGGACTAGCACAGATACGCAGTATTTT; abundance: many; v_gene: TRBV2; j_gene: TRBJ2-3; d_gene: -
CDR3aa: CASSPKDRDYEQYF; CDR3nt: TGTGCCAGCTCACCTAAAGACAGGGACTACGAGCAGTACTTC; abundance: many; v_gene: TRBV18; j_gene: TRBJ2-7; d_gene: TRBD1
CDR3aa: CASSELADHTDTQYF; CDR3nt: TGTGCCAGCAGCGAACTAGCGGATCACACAGATACGCAGTATTTT; abundance: many; v_gene: TRBV7-9; j_gene: TRBJ2-3; d_gene: TRBD2
CDR3aa: CASEGLNTEAFF; CDR3nt: TGTGCCAGCGAGGGGTTGAACACTGAAGCTTTCTTT; abundance: many; v_gene: TRBV19; j_gene: TRBJ1-1; d_gene: -
CDR3aa: CASSGSGETQYF; CDR3nt: TGTGCCAGTAGCGGGAGTGGGGAGACCCAGTACTTC; abundance: -; v_gene: TRBV27; j_gene: TRBJ2-5; d_gene: TRBD2
CDR3aa: CASSAEVGLAVGNEQFF; CDR3nt: TGTGCCAGCAGCGCTGAGGTGGGACTAGCAGTGGGGAATGAGCAGTTCTTC; abundance: many; v_gene: TRBV7-6; j_gene: TRBJ2-1; d_gene: TRBD2
CDR3aa: CASSPRLAGTQDTQYF; CDR3nt: TGTGCCAGCAGTCCTCGACTAGCGGGGACCCAAGATACGCAGTATTTT; abundance: many; v_gene: TRBV27; j_gene: TRBJ2-3; d_gene: TRBD2
CDR3aa: CASSQEATSGPSYEQYF; CDR3nt: TGCGCCAGCAGCCAAGAAGCCACTAGCGGGCCCTCCTACGAGCAGTACTTC; abundance: many; v_gene: TRBV4-3; j_gene: TRBJ2-7; d_gene: TRBD2
CDR3aa: CASSYRTGAGGDEQYF; CDR3nt: TGTGCCAGCAGTTACAGGACAGGGGCCGGCGGGGACGAGCAGTACTTC; abundance: many; v_gene: TRBV6-6; j_gene: TRBJ2-7; d_gene: TRBD1
CDR3aa: CASSRPNTGELFF; CDR3nt: TGTGCCAGCAGCCGTCCGAACACCGGGGAGCTGTTTTTT; abundance: many; v_gene: TRBV5-5; j_gene: TRBJ2-2; d_gene: -
CDR3aa: CASSLAGVYEQYF; CDR3nt: TGTGCCAGCAGTTTAGCGGGAGTCTACGAGCAGTACTTC; abundance: many; v_gene: TRBV6-2/TRBV6-3; j_gene: TRBJ2-7; d_gene: TRBD2
CDR3aa: CSARAQGAYYEQYF; CDR3nt: TGCAGTGCTAGAGCACAGGGGGCCTACTACGAGCAGTACTTC; abundance: many; v_gene: TRBV20-1; j_gene: TRBJ2-7; d_gene: TRBD1
CDR3aa: CAGNPGHPTDTQYF; CDR3nt: TGTGCCGGCAACCCGGGACACCCCACAGATACGCAGTATTTC; abundance: -; v_gene: TRBV12-3/TRBV12-4; j_gene: TRBJ2-3; d_gene: -
CDR3aa: CASSSGGGSSNQPQHF; CDR3nt: TGTGCCAGTAGTAGCGGTGGGGGGAGTAGCAATCAGCCCCAGCATTTT; abundance: many; v_gene: TRBV19; j_gene: TRBJ1-5; d_gene: -
CDR3aa: CASCSNEKPPLHF; CDR3nt: TGTGCCAGCTGTTCGAACGAAAAGCCACCCCTCCACTTT; abundance: many; v_gene: TRBV7-9; j_gene: TRBJ1-6; d_gene: -
CDR3aa: CASSSATDTQYF; CDR3nt: TGTGCCAGCAGTTCGGCCACAGATACGCAGTATTTT; abundance: many; v_gene: TRBV12-3/TRBV12-4; j_gene: TRBJ2-3; d_gene: -
CDR3aa: CASSTHWGADTQYF; CDR3nt: TGTGCCAGCAGCACACACTGGGGAGCAGATACGCAGTATTTT; abundance: -; v_gene: TRBV7-2; j_gene: TRBJ2-3; d_gene: -
CDR3aa: CAWTGRGLTGYTF; CDR3nt: TGTGCCTGGACCGGCAGGGGGCTTACTGGCTACACCTTC; abundance: many; v_gene: TRBV30; j_gene: TRBJ1-2; d_gene: TRBD1
CDR3aa: CASSPGTSPPYEQYF; CDR3nt: TGTGCCAGCAGCCCCGGGACTAGTCCTCCCTACGAGCAGTACTTC; abundance: many; v_gene: TRBV7-3; j_gene: TRBJ2-7; d_gene: TRBD2
CDR3aa: CASSGGTDSTDTQYF; CDR3nt: TGTGCCAGCAGCGGAGGGACCGATAGCACAGATACGCAGTATTTT; abundance: many; v_gene: TRBV9; j_gene: TRBJ2-3; d_gene: -
CDR3aa: CSARASGSMATETQYF; CDR3nt: TGCAGTGCTCGGGCTAGCGGGAGCATGGCCACTGAGACCCAGTACTTC; abundance: many; v_gene: TRBV20-1; j_gene: TRBJ2-5; d_gene: TRBD2
CDR3aa: CSARDGETSSYEQYF; CDR3nt: TGCAGTGCTAGAGATGGGGAGACTAGCTCCTACGAGCAGTACTTC; abundance: many; v_gene: TRBV20-1; j_gene: TRBJ2-7; d_gene: -
CDR3aa: CATRTNEKLFF; CDR3nt: TGTGCCACCAGAACGAATGAAAAACTGTTTTTT; abundance: -; v_gene: TRBV27; j_gene: TRBJ1-4; d_gene: -
CDR3aa: CASSEGSSGANVLTF; CDR3nt: TGTGCCAGCAGTGAAGGTAGCTCTGGGGCCAACGTCCTGACTTTC; abundance: many; v_gene: TRBV2; j_gene: TRBJ2-6; d_gene: -
CDR3aa: CASSLLPGQGRLGSYEQYF; CDR3nt: TGTGCCAGCAGTTTATTGCCGGGACAGGGTCGATTGGGGTCCTACGAGCAGTACTTC; abundance: many; v_gene: TRBV28; j_gene: TRBJ2-7; d_gene: TRBD1
CDR3aa: CASSWDRGAGGSTDTQYF; CDR3nt: TGTGCCAGCAGCTGGGACCGAGGAGCGGGGGGAAGCACAGATACGCAGTATTTT; abundance: many; v_gene: TRBV7-9; j_gene: TRBJ2-3; d_gene: TRBD2
CDR3aa: CASSYASVGVAGREQYF; CDR3nt: TGTGCCAGCAGTTACGCATCAGTAGGGGTAGCGGGACGCGAGCAGTACTTC; abundance: many; v_gene: TRBV6-5; j_gene: TRBJ2-7; d_gene: TRBD2
CDR3aa: CASSTDTSTDTQYF; CDR3nt: TGTGCCAGCAGCACGGACACAAGCACAGATACGCAGTATTTT; abundance: many; v_gene: TRBV7-6; j_gene: TRBJ2-3; d_gene: -
CDR3aa: CASSYAGEAFF; CDR3nt: TGTGCCAGCAGCTACGCCGGGGAAGCTTTCTTT; abundance: many; v_gene: TRBV7-6; j_gene: TRBJ1-1; d_gene: -